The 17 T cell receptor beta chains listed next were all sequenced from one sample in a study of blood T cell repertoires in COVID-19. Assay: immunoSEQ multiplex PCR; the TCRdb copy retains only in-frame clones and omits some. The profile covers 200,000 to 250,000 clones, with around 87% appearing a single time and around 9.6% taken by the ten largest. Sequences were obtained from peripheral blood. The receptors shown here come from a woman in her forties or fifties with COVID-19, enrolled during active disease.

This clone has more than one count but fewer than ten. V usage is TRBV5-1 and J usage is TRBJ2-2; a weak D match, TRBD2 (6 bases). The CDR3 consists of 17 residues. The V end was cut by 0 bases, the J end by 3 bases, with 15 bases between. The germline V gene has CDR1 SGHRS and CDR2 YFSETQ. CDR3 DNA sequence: TGCGCCAGCAGCTTGGGTCTGCGGGGTGAGCACACCGGGGAGCTGTTTTTT. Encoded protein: CASSLGLRGEHTGELFF.

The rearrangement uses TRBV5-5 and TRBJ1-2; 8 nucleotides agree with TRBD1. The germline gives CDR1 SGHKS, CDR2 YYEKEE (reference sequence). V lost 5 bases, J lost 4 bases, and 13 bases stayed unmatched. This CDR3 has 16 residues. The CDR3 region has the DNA TGTGCCAGCAGACCCTACAGGGGGGGCTTCGGCTATGGCTACACCTTC. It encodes CASRPYRGGFGYGYTF.

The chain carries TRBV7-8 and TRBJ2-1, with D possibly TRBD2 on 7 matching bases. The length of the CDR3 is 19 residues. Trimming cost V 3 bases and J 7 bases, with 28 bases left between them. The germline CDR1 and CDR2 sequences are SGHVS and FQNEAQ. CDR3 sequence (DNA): TGTGCCAGCAGCTTCCTTTGGGGGGGGCCTCAGTTCGGTGGGAATGAGCAGTTCTTC. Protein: CASSFLWGGPQFGGNEQFF.

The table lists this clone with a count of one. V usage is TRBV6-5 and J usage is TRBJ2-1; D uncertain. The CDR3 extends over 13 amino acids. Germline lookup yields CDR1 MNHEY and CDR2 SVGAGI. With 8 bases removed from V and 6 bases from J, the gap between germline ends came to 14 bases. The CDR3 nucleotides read TGTGCCAGCTTGACTCCCACTGGCAATGAGCAGTTCTTC. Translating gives CASLTPTGNEQFF.

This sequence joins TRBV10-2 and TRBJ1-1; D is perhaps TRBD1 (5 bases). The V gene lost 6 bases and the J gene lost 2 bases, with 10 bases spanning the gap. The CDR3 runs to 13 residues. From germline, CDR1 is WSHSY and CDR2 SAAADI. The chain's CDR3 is CASRDTFNTEAFF. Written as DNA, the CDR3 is TGCGCCAGCAGGGACACCTTTAACACTGAAGCTTTCTTT.

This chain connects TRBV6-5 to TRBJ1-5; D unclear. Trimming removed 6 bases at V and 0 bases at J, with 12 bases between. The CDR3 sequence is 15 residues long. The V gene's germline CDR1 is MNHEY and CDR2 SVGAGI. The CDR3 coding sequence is TGTGCCAGCAGGCGAGCAGGTCATAGCAATCAGCCCCAGCATTTT. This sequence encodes CASRRAGHSNQPQHF.

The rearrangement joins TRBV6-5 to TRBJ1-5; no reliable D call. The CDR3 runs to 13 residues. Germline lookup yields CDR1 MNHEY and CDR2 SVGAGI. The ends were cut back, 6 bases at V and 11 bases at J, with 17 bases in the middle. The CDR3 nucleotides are TGTGCCAGCAGCCAGACTCGTGACTCAGCCCAGCATTTT. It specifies CASSQTRDSAQHF.

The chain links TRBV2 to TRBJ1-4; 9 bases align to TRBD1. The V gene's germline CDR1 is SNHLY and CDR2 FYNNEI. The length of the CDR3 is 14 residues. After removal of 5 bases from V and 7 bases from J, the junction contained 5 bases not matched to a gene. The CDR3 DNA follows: TGTGCCAGCAGTCCGGGACAGGGCCGTGAAAAACTGTTTTTT. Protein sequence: CASSPGQGREKLFF.

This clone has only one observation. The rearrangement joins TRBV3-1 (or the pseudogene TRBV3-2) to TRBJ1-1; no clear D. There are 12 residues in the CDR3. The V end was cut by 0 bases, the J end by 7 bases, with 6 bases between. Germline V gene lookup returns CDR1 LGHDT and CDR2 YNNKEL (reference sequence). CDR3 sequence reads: CASSQEGGEAFF. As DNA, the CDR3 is TGTGCCAGCAGCCAAGAGGGAGGTGAAGCTTTCTTT.

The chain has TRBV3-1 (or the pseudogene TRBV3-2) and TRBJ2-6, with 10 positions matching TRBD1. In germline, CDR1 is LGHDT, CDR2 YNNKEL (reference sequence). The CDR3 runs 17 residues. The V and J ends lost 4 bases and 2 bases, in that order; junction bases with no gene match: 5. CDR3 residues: CASSPRQGAAGANVLTF. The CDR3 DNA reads TGTGCCAGCAGCCCGAGACAGGGGGCGGCTGGGGCCAACGTCCTGACTTTC.

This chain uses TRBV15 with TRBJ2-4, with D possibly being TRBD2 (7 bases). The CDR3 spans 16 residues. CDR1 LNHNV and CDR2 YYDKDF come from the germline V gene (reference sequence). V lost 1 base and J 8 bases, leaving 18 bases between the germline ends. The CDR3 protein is CATSRAGGGPLDIQYF. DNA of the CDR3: TGTGCCACCAGCAGAGCCGGCGGGGGCCCCCTTGACATTCAGTACTTC.

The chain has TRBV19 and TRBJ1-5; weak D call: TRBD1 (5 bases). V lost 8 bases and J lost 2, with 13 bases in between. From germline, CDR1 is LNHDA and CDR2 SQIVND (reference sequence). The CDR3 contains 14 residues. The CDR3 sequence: CASGIRGGNQPQHF. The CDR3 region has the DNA TGTGCCAGTGGAATACGGGGGGGCAATCAGCCCCAGCATTTT.

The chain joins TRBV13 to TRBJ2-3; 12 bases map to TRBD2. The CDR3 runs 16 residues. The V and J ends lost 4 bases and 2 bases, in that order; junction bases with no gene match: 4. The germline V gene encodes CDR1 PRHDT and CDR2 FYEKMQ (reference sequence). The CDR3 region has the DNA TGTGCCAGCAGCTCCGGACTAGCGGGGTTCACAGATACGCAGTATTTT. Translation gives CASSSGLAGFTDTQYF.

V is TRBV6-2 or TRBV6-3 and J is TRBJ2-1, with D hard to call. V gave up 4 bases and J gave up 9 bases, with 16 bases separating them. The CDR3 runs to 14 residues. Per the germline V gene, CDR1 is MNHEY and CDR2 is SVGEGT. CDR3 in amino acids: CASSSPTPLFEQFF. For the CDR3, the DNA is TGTGCCAGCAGTTCCCCCACTCCACTTTTTGAGCAGTTCTTC.

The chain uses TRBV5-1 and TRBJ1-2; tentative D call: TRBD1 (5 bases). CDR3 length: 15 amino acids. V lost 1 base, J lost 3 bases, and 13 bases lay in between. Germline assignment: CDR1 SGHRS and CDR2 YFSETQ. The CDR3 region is CASSLFRQGDYGYTF. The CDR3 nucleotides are TGCGCCAGCAGCTTGTTTCGGCAGGGCGACTATGGCTACACCTTC.

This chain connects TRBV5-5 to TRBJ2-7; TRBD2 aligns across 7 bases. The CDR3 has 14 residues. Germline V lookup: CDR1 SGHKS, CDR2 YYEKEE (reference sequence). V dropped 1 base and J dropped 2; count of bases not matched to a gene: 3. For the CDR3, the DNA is TGTGCCAGCAGCTTGAGGGACTATGCCTACGAGCAGTACGTC. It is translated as CASSLRDYAYEQYV.

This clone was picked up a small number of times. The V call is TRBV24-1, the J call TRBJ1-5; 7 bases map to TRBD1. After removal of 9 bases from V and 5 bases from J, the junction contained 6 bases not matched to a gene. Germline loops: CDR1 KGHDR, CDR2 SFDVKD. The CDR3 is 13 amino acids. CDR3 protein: CATARGMDQPQHF. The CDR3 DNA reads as TGTGCCACCGCCAGGGGGATGGATCAGCCCCAGCATTTT.